Listed here are 5 T cell receptor beta chains from one sample, sequenced in a study of blood T cells in healthy people across ages. Next came a second PCR, run for about 7 to 11 cycles, which used a sample-barcoded 5' primer along with a J-beta primer mix. TCRdb passed the 5' RACE reads through MiXCR, listing each CDR3 protein once. The data show approximately 810,000 distinct CDR3 sequences, about 37% seen once. Sequenced material: blood. All receptors derive from a young man in good health.

This sequence joins TRBV7-2 and TRBJ1-2; the D gene is possibly TRBD1 (6 bases). CDR1 SGHTA and CDR2 FQGNSA come from the germline V gene. The CDR3 spans 14 residues. V lost 6 bases to trimming and J lost 12 bases, with 23 bases between them. CDR3 coding DNA: TGTGCCAGCAGTAGCACCGGGACAAGGGTCGTGGACACCTTC. Translation: CASSSTGTRVVDTF.

V usage is TRBV20-1 and J usage is TRBJ1-2, with D maybe TRBD1 (5 bases). The CDR3 sequence is 15 residues long. Trimming pared 0 bases from V and 0 bases from J, leaving 11 bases between. CDR1 is DFQATT, CDR2 SNEGSKA, per germline (reference sequence). This CDR3 reads CSARDLGHANYGYTF. The DNA for the CDR3 is TGCAGTGCTAGAGATTTGGGGCATGCTAACTATGGCTACACCTTC.

This clonotype turned up a few times. A much larger clone is a single base away; this may be a read error. This chain connects TRBV5-6 to TRBJ1-2; D ambiguous. This CDR3 contains 12 residues. Germline loops: CDR1 SGHDT, CDR2 YYEEEE. CDR3 in DNA: TGTGCCAGCATCTTGGTTAACTATGGCTACACCTTC. Its translation: CASILVNYGYTF.

This rearrangement joins TRBV14 to TRBJ1-2, with D possibly matching TRBD1 (5 bases). Trimming stripped 5 bases from V and 5 bases from J, with 15 bases between. The CDR3 is 14 residues long. Germline CDR1 is SGHDN and CDR2 is FVKESK. The CDR3 nucleotides read TGTGCCAGCAGCTACGACTGCGGGGGGTATGGCTACACCTTC. Its translation: CASSYDCGGYGYTF.

For the CDR3, the DNA is TGTGCCAGCAGGGGCGGACAGAAGAATCAGCCCCAGCATTTT. As protein: CASRGGQKNQPQHF. The chain links TRBV6-2 or TRBV6-3 to TRBJ1-5, with D maybe TRBD1 (6 bases). Germline-derived CDR1 and CDR2 are MNHEY and SVGEGT. There are 14 residues in the CDR3. Trimming cost V 6 bases and J 4 bases, with 13 bases left between them.